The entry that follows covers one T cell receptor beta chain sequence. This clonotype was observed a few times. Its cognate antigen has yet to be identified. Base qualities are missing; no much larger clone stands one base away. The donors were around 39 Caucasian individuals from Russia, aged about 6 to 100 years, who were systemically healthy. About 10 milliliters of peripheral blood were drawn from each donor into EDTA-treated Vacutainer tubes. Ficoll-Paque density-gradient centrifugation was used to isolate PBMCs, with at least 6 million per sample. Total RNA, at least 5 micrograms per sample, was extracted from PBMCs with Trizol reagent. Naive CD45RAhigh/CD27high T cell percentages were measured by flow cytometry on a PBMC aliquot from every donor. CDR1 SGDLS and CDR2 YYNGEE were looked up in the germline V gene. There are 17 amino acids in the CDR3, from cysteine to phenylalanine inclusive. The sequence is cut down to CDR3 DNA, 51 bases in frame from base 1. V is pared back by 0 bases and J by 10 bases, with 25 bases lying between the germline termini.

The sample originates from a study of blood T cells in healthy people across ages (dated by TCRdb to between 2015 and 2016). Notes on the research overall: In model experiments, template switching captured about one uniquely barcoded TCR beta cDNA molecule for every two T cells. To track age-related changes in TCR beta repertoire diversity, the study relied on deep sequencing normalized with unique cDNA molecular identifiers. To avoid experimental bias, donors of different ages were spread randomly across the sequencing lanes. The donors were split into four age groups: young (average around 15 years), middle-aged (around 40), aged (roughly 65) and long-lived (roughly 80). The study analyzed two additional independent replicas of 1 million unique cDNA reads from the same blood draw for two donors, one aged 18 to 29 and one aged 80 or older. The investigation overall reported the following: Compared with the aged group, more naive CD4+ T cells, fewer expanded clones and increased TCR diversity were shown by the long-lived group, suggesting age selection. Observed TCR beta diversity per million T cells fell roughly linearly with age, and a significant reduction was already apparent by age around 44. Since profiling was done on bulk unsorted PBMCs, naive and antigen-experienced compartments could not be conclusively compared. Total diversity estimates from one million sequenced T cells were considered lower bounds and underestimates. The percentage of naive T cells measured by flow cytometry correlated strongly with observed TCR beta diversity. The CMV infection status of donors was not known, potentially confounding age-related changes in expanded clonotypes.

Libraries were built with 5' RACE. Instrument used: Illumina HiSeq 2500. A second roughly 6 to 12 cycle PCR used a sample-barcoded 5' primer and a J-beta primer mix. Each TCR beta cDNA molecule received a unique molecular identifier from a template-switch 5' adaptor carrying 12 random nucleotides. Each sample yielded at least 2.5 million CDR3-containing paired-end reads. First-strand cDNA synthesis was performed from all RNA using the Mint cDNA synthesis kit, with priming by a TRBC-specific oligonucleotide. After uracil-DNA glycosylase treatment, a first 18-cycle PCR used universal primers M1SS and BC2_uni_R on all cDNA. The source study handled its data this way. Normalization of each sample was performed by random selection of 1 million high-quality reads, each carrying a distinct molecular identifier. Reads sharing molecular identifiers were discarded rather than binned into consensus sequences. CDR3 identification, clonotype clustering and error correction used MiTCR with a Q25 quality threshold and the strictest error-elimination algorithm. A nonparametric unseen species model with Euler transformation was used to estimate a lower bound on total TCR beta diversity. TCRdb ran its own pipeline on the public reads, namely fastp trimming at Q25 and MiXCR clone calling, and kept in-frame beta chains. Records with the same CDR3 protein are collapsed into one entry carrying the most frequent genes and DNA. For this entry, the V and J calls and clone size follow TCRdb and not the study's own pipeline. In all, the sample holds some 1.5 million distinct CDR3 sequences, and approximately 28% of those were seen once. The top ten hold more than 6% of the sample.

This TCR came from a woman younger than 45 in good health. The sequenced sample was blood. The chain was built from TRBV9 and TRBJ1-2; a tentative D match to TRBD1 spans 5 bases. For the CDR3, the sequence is CASSVDGGRGTHQDYTF. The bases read TGTGCCAGCAGCGTAGATGGAGGGCGGGGGACTCATCAGGACTACACCTTC.